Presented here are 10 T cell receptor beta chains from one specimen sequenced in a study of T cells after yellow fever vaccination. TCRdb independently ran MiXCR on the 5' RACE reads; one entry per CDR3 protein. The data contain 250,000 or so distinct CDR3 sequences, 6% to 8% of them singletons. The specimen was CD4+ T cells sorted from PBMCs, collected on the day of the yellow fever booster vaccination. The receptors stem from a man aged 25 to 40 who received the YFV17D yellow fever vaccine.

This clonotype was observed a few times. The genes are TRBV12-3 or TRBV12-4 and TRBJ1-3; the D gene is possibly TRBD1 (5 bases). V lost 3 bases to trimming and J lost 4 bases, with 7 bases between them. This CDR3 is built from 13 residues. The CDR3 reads CASSLTEGNTIYF. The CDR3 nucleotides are TGTGCCAGCAGTTTGACAGAAGGAAACACCATATATTTT.

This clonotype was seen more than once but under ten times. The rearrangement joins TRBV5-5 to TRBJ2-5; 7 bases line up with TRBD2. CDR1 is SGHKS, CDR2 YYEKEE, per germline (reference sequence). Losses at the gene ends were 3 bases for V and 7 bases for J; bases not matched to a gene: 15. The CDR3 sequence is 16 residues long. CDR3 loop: CASSSLEAGATGTQYF. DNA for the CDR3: TGTGCCAGCAGCTCCCTGGAGGCGGGAGCCACCGGGACCCAGTACTTC. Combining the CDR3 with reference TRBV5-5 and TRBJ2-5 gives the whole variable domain DAGVTQSPTHLIKTRGQQVTLRCSPISGHKSVSWYQQVLGQGPQFIFQYYEKEERGRGNFPDRFSARQFPNYSSELNVNALLLGDSALYLCASSSLEAGATGTQYFGPGTRLLVL.

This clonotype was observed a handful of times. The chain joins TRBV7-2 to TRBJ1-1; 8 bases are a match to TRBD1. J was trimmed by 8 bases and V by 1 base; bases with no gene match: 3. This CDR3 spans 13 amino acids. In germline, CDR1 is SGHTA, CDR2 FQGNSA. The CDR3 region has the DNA TGTGCCAGCAGCTTAGGCGGACAGGGAGAAGCTTTCTTT. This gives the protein CASSLGGQGEAFF.

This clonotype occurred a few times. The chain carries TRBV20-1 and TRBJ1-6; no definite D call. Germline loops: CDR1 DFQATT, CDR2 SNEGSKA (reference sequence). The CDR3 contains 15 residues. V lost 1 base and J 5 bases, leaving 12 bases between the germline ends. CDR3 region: CSARVGLKDNSPLHF. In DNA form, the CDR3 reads TGCAGTGCTAGAGTAGGACTCAAAGATAATTCACCCCTCCACTTT.

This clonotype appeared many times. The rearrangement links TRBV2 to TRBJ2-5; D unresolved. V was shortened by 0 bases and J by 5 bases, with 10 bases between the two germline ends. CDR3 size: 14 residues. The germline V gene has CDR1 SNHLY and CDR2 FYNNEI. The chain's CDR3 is CASSEALRSETQYF. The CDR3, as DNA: TGTGCCAGCAGTGAAGCCCTAAGGTCGGAGACCCAGTACTTC.

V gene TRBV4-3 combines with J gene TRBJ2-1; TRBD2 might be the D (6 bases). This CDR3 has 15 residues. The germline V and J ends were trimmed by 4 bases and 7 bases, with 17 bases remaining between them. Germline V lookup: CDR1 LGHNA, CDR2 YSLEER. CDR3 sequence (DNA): TGCGCCAGCAGCCCGGGCCGCGGGAACTCGAATGAGCAGTTCTTC. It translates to CASSPGRGNSNEQFF.

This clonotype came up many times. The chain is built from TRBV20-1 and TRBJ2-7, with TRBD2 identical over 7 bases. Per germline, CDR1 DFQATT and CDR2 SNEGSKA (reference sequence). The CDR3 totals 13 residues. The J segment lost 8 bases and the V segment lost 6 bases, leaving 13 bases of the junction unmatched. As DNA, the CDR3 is TGCAGTGCCCACGATCGGACTAGTGATAAGCAGTACTTC. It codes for CSAHDRTSDKQYF.

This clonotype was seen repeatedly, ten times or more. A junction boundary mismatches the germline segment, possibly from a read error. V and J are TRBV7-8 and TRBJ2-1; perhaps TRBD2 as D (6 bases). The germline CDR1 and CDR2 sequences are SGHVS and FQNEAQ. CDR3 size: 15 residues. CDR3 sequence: CASSIARDHYNEQFF. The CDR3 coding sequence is TGTGCCAGCAGCATAGCGCGGGATCACTACAATGAGCAGTTCTTC. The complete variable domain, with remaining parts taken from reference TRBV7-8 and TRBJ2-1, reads GAGVSQSPRYKVAKRGQDVALRCDPISGHVSLFWYQQALGQGPEFLTYFQNEAQLDKSGLPSDRFFAERPEGSVSTLKIQRTQQEDSAVYLCASSIARDHYNEQFFGPGTRLTVL.

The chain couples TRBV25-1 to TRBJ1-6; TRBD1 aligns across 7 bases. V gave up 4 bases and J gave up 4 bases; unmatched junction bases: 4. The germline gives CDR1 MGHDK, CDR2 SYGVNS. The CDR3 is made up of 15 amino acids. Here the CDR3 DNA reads TGTGCCAGCAGTGTACCGGGACAGTATAATTCACCCCTCCACTTT. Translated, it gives CASSVPGQYNSPLHF.

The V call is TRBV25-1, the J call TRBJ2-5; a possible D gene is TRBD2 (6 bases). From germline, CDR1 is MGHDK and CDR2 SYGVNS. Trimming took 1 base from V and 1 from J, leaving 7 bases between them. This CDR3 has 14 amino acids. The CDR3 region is CASSELGGQETQYF. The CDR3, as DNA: TGTGCCAGCAGTGAATTGGGAGGCCAAGAGACCCAGTACTTC.